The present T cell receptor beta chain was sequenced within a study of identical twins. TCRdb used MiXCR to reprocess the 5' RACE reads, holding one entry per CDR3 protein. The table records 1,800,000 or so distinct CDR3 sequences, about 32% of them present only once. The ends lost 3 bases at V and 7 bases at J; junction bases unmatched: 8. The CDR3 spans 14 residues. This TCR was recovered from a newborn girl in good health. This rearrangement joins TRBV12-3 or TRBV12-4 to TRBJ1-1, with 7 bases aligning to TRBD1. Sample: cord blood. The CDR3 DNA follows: TGTGCCAGCAGTTTCAGTCACAGGGGCTATGAAGCTTTCTTT. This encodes CASSFSHRGYEAFF.